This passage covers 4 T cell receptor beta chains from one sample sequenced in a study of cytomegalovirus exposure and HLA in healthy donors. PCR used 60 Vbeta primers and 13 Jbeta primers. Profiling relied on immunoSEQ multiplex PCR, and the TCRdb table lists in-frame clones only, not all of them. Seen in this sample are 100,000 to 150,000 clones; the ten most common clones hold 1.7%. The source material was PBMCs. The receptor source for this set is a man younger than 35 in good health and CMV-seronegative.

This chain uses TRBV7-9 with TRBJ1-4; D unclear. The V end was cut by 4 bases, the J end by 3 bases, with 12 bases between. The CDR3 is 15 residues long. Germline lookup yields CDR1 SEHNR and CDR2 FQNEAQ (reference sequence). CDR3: CASSSPGLANEKLFF. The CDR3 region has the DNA TGTGCCAGCAGCTCCCCGGGGTTGGCTAATGAAAAACTGTTTTTT.

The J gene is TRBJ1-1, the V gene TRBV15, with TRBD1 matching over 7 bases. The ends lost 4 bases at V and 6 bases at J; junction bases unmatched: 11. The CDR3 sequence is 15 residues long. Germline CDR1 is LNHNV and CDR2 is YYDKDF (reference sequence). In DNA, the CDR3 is TGTGCCACCAGCACTCTACAGGGGTTGTACTCTGAAGCTTTCTTT. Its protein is CATSTLQGLYSEAFF.

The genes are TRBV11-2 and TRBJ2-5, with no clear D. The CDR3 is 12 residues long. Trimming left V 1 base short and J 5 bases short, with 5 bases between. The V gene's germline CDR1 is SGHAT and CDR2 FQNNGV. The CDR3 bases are TGTGCCAGCAGCTTAGTCAGGGAGACCCAGTACTTC. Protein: CASSLVRETQYF.

The CDR3 is CASMGGAGEQYF. Here the CDR3 DNA reads TGTGCCAGCATGGGGGGGGCGGGCGAGCAGTACTTC. The chain employs TRBV2 and TRBJ2-7; tentative D call: TRBD2 (7 bases). The CDR3 is 12 residues long. Germline lookup yields CDR1 SNHLY and CDR2 FYNNEI. The ends were cut back, 7 bases at V and 6 bases at J, with 13 bases in the middle. The variable domain in full, completed from reference TRBV2 and TRBJ2-7, reads EPEVTQTPSHQVTQMGQEVILRCVPISNHLYFYWYRQILGQKVEFLVSFYNNEISEKSEIFDDQFSVERPDGSNFTLKIRSTKLEDSAMYFCASMGGAGEQYFGPGTRLTVT.